A selection of T cell receptor beta chains follows, all from one sample in a study of PD-L1 blockade in urothelial cancer. The table came from immunoSEQ multiplex PCR; TCRdb's copy has only in-frame clones and leaves some out. Among about 87,000 clones listed, 70% to 90% were seen once. Sample: PBMCs, taken around atezolizumab (anti-PD-L1) treatment. The receptors derive from a woman aged 80 or older with urothelial cancer. Both conserved end residues are part of each CDR3. The order of the fields is D gene, clone size, V gene, J gene, CDR3 DNA, CDR3 protein. The D gene is left open where the match is weak. Part of the rows lack a size; the others show once, few, many or a class for expanded clones.

TRBD2	few	TRBV5-4	TRBJ2-7	TGTGCCAGCAGCAGGACTAGCGGGAGCTACGAGCAGTACTTC	CASSRTSGSYEQYF
NA	NA	TRBV18	TRBJ1-1	TGTGCCAGCTCACCACCGTTGGGACAAAACACTGAAGCTTTCTTT	CASSPPLGQNTEAFF
NA	NA	TRBV10-3	TRBJ2-2	TGTGCCATTTCAGGGGCGGTCGGGGAGCTGTTTTTT	CAISGAVGELFF
TRBD1	few	TRBV19	TRBJ1-5	TGTGCCAGTAGTATAGGCGGTGGACAGGGATCTCAGCCCCAGCATTTT	CASSIGGGQGSQPQHF
TRBD1	NA	TRBV7-9	TRBJ1-4	TGTGCCAGCAGCTTAGTTGGGACAGGGGGCATATCTAATGAAAAACTGTTTTTT	CASSLVGTGGISNEKLFF
NA	once	TRBV2	TRBJ2-1	TGTGCCAGCAGTGAATGGGGGGAGTGGAATGAGCAGTTCTTC	CASSEWGEWNEQFF
NA	NA	TRBV10-1	TRBJ1-1	TGCGCCAGCAGTGAGCTTGGCGAGGCGGCTTTCTTT	CASSELGEAAFF
NA	NA	TRBV4-2	TRBJ2-1	TGTGCCAGCAGCCAAGATTTGGGCGGACTTCCTTTCTTC	CASSQDLGGLPFF
TRBD1	NA	TRBV7-3	TRBJ2-7	TGTGCCAGCAGCCCCTATCGGACAGGGATCAACGAGCAGTACTTC	CASSPYRTGINEQYF
TRBD1	once	TRBV5-1	TRBJ2-5	TGCGCCAGCAGCTCAGGACAGGGGACAGAGACCCAGTACTTC	CASSSGQGTETQYF
NA	NA	TRBV10-1	TRBJ2-1	TGCGCCAGCAGTGAGTCGATAGGGGCGCACAATGAGCAGTTCTTC	CASSESIGAHNEQFF
NA	NA	TRBV13	TRBJ1-5	TGTGCCAGCAGTTTAAGGAGGGGTGGCAATCAGCCCCAGCATTTT	CASSLRRGGNQPQHF
NA	NA	TRBV27	TRBJ2-2	TGTGCCAGCAGTTTATCGCAGACCGGGGAGCTGTTTTTT	CASSLSQTGELFF
TRBD1	NA	TRBV7-8	TRBJ1-1	TGTGCCAGCAGCTCGGACAGGGCGAACACTGAAGCTTTCTTT	CASSSDRANTEAFF
TRBD2	NA	TRBV4-2	TRBJ2-2	TGTGCCAGCAGCCAAGACCCCGCGGGGGGCCCGAACACCGGGGAGCTGTTTTTT	CASSQDPAGGPNTGELFF
NA	NA	TRBV10-1	TRBJ1-2	TGCGCCAGCAGTGAGACAGGGAGAACGGGTGGCTACACCTTC	CASSETGRTGGYTF
NA	NA	TRBV30	TRBJ1-6	TGTGCCTGGGGGGGCGCTGAATCACCCCTCCACTTT	CAWGGAESPLHF
TRBD1	NA	TRBV28	TRBJ1-2	TGTGCCACCATGGACAGGGTTATCAACTATGGCTACACCTTC	CATMDRVINYGYTF